The rows below give T cell receptor beta chains drawn from one sample of a study of persistence of HIV-infected CD4 T cells. Some clones are missing from TCRdb's copy, which holds only in-frame ones; the method was immunoSEQ multiplex PCR. The sample records around 40,000 clones, 88% being singletons. Antigen specificity for these receptors is unknown. Sequencing used CD4+ T cells sorted from PBMCs after approximately 19-hour stimulation, obtained from a patient who received antiretroviral therapy. The receptors stem from an adult woman with HIV who was CMV-seropositive. CDR3s include the opening cysteine and the closing phenylalanine or tryptophan. Each record gives: CDR3 DNA, CDR3 protein, J gene, clone size, D gene, V gene. The D gene is left open where the match is weak. Only some rows state a clone size, as once, few, many or a class for expanded clones.

DNA: TGTGCCAGCAGCTTAGAGAGGACAGGCTCTGGAAACACCATATATTTT; CDR3: CASSLERTGSGNTIYF; J: TRBJ1-3; size: NA; D: TRBD1; V: TRBV7-2
DNA: TGTGCCAGCAGTGCAAGTGGGCCAGGGCCCCTCTGGGCCAACGTCCTGACTTTC; CDR3: CASSASGPGPLWANVLTF; J: TRBJ2-6; size: NA; D: NA; V: TRBV27
DNA: TGTGCCAGCAGCTTGGGAATGGCAGTTGAGACCCAGTACTTC; CDR3: CASSLGMAVETQYF; J: TRBJ2-5; size: NA; D: NA; V: TRBV5-4
DNA: TGTGCCAGCAGTCCTTACGGGGAGACCCAGTACTTC; CDR3: CASSPYGETQYF; J: TRBJ2-5; size: NA; D: NA; V: TRBV27
DNA: TGTGCCAGCAGCCCCTCAGGGGTGGATCAGCCCCAGCATTTT; CDR3: CASSPSGVDQPQHF; J: TRBJ1-5; size: NA; D: NA; V: TRBV6-5
DNA: TGCGCCAGCAGCCGACAGGGGGTATTCGAGGAGACCCAGTACTTC; CDR3: CASSRQGVFEETQYF; J: TRBJ2-5; size: NA; D: TRBD1; V: TRBV5-1
DNA: TGTGCCAGCAGTACTCGGACAGTCTATGGCTACACCTTC; CDR3: CASSTRTVYGYTF; J: TRBJ1-2; size: NA; D: NA; V: TRBV12-3/TRBV12-4
DNA: TGTGCCAGCAGTGACCCAGATGGACAGCCCCAGCATTTT; CDR3: CASSDPDGQPQHF; J: TRBJ1-5; size: NA; D: NA; V: TRBV2
DNA: TGTGCCAGCAGCGTGACAGGGTCCTCACCCCTCCACTTT; CDR3: CASSVTGSSPLHF; J: TRBJ1-6; size: NA; D: TRBD1; V: TRBV9
DNA: TGTGCCAGTAGTATGGGCAGGGGAGGGATTTGGAACACTGAAGCTTTCTTT; CDR3: CASSMGRGGIWNTEAFF; J: TRBJ1-1; size: NA; D: NA; V: TRBV19
DNA: TGTGCCAGTAGTCCGACAGGGGGTTTGAACACTGAAGCTTTCTTT; CDR3: CASSPTGGLNTEAFF; J: TRBJ1-1; size: NA; D: TRBD1; V: TRBV19
DNA: TGTGCCAGCAGGATTAGAACCGGGACGCTATACGAGCAGTACTTC; CDR3: CASRIRTGTLYEQYF; J: TRBJ2-7; size: NA; D: NA; V: TRBV2
DNA: TGCGCCAGCAGCTCGGGACAGCGCCTGATGAACACTGAAGCTTTCTTT; CDR3: CASSSGQRLMNTEAFF; J: TRBJ1-1; size: NA; D: TRBD1; V: TRBV5-1
DNA: TGCGCCAGCAGCTTGGGGCAGAAGAACACTGAAGCTTTCTTT; CDR3: CASSLGQKNTEAFF; J: TRBJ1-1; size: NA; D: NA; V: TRBV5-1
DNA: TGTGCCAGCTCACCCTTGACGGGTCCCCAAGAGACCCAGTACTTC; CDR3: CASSPLTGPQETQYF; J: TRBJ2-5; size: NA; D: NA; V: TRBV18
DNA: TGTGCCAGCAGCCCTGGGACAGGACATTATGGCTACACCTTC; CDR3: CASSPGTGHYGYTF; J: TRBJ1-2; size: few; D: TRBD1; V: TRBV3-1/TRBV3-2
DNA: TGTGCCAGCAGTCTCCGACAGCCCGGATCGAATCAGCCCCAGCATTTT; CDR3: CASSLRQPGSNQPQHF; J: TRBJ1-5; size: NA; D: NA; V: TRBV2
DNA: TGTGCTAGTGCCCGGACAGGGGCGACCTACGAGCAGTACTTC; CDR3: CASARTGATYEQYF; J: TRBJ2-7; size: NA; D: TRBD1; V: TRBV12-5
DNA: TGCGCCAGCAGCTTGCCCAGCGGGGGGAACACCGGGGAGCTGTTTTTT; CDR3: CASSLPSGGNTGELFF; J: TRBJ2-2; size: NA; D: TRBD2; V: TRBV5-1
DNA: TGCAGTGCTAGTCTTACCCCGGTCGGAGGAAACGGCTACACCTTC; CDR3: CSASLTPVGGNGYTF; J: TRBJ1-2; size: NA; D: NA; V: TRBV20-1
DNA: TGCGCCAGCAGCCGGGAGAGGACAGGGGCCAAAAACATTCAGTACTTC; CDR3: CASSRERTGAKNIQYF; J: TRBJ2-4; size: NA; D: TRBD1; V: TRBV4-1
DNA: TGTGCCATCCAGTTGGCAGGAGAACAGCCCCAGCATTTT; CDR3: CAIQLAGEQPQHF; J: TRBJ1-5; size: NA; D: NA; V: TRBV6-5
DNA: TGTGCCAGTAGTCCTGGGTGGAAGGGCGGAAATCAGCCCCAGCATTTT; CDR3: CASSPGWKGGNQPQHF; J: TRBJ1-5; size: NA; D: NA; V: TRBV19
DNA: TGTGCCAGCTCACCCCTACCGGGGATAGACAATGAGCAGTTCTTC; CDR3: CASSPLPGIDNEQFF; J: TRBJ2-1; size: NA; D: NA; V: TRBV18
DNA: TGTGCCAGCAGTGCCCGATCTTTAGGACAGGGGCCCTCTGGGGCCAACGTCCTGACTTTC; CDR3: CASSARSLGQGPSGANVLTF; J: TRBJ2-6; size: NA; D: TRBD1; V: TRBV6-1
DNA: TGTGCCAGCAGCTTAAATCATAATTCACCCCTCCACTTT; CDR3: CASSLNHNSPLHF; J: TRBJ1-6; size: NA; D: NA; V: TRBV7-3
DNA: TGTGCCTGGAGTCCACCCTCGGGGACAGGGAATGGCTACACCTTC; CDR3: CAWSPPSGTGNGYTF; J: TRBJ1-2; size: once; D: TRBD1; V: TRBV30
DNA: TGTGCCAGCAGCTCCAGCATGGGGGCCGGGGAGCTGTTTTTT; CDR3: CASSSSMGAGELFF; J: TRBJ2-2; size: NA; D: NA; V: TRBV5-6
DNA: TGTGCCAGTAGGCGGACAGGGCAATTCAGCACAGATACGCAGTATTTT; CDR3: CASRRTGQFSTDTQYF; J: TRBJ2-3; size: NA; D: TRBD1; V: TRBV19
DNA: TGCGCCAGCAGCCCGACCATGAACACTGAAGCTTTCTTT; CDR3: CASSPTMNTEAFF; J: TRBJ1-1; size: NA; D: NA; V: TRBV5-1
DNA: TGTGCCTGGAGTGAAGAGGACTATGGCTACACCTTC; CDR3: CAWSEEDYGYTF; J: TRBJ1-2; size: NA; D: NA; V: TRBV30
DNA: TGCACCAGCAGAACTAGCGGGGGGGCCGGAAATGAGCAGTTCTTC; CDR3: CTSRTSGGAGNEQFF; J: TRBJ2-1; size: NA; D: NA; V: TRBV1
DNA: TGTGCCACCGGACAGGGGGACCTTAACTATGGCTACACCTTC; CDR3: CATGQGDLNYGYTF; J: TRBJ1-2; size: NA; D: TRBD1; V: TRBV19
DNA: TGTGCCAGCAGCCCCTCCATCGGGAAAGGGGACCATGGCTACACCTTC; CDR3: CASSPSIGKGDHGYTF; J: TRBJ1-2; size: once; D: NA; V: TRBV5-4
DNA: TGTGCCAGCAGCTGGGACCGGGAGGTGGGGCAGTACTTC; CDR3: CASSWDREVGQYF; J: TRBJ2-7; size: NA; D: TRBD2; V: TRBV5-6
DNA: TGTGCCAGTAGTATAGGTGGGGACAGGGGATTGAACACTGAAGCTTTCTTT; CDR3: CASSIGGDRGLNTEAFF; J: TRBJ1-1; size: few; D: TRBD1; V: TRBV19
DNA: TGTGCCAGCAGTGAAGCGATAGCAGGCAACACTGAAGCTTTCTTT; CDR3: CASSEAIAGNTEAFF; J: TRBJ1-1; size: NA; D: NA; V: TRBV2
DNA: TGCGCCAGCAGCTCAGGGGTCCCTAATGAAAAACTGTTTTTT; CDR3: CASSSGVPNEKLFF; J: TRBJ1-4; size: NA; D: NA; V: TRBV5-1
DNA: TGTGCCAGCAGCCGGGACGGCTTTAGCAATCAGCCCCAGCATTTT; CDR3: CASSRDGFSNQPQHF; J: TRBJ1-5; size: NA; D: NA; V: TRBV7-8
DNA: TGTGCCAGCAGTCCCGTGGGGGAGACCCAGTACTTC; CDR3: CASSPVGETQYF; J: TRBJ2-5; size: NA; D: NA; V: TRBV27
DNA: TGTGCCAGCAGTCAGCAGGTGAGCTCCTACAATGAGCAGTTCTTC; CDR3: CASSQQVSSYNEQFF; J: TRBJ2-1; size: NA; D: NA; V: TRBV2
DNA: TGTGCCAGCAGCTTCACAGGGGGCTTTGATGAGCAGTTCTTC; CDR3: CASSFTGGFDEQFF; J: TRBJ2-1; size: NA; D: TRBD1; V: TRBV7-6
DNA: TGTGCCAGCAGCAAGTCGCAGCAGAATCAGCCCCAGCATTTT; CDR3: CASSKSQQNQPQHF; J: TRBJ1-5; size: NA; D: NA; V: TRBV21-1
DNA: TGTGCCAGCAGCCAGGACACAAGCACAGATACGCAGTATTTT; CDR3: CASSQDTSTDTQYF; J: TRBJ2-3; size: NA; D: NA; V: TRBV5-4
DNA: TGCGCCAGCAGCTTGGAGGAGGGGAATTCACCCCTCCACTTT; CDR3: CASSLEEGNSPLHF; J: TRBJ1-6; size: NA; D: NA; V: TRBV5-1
DNA: TGCGCCAGCAGCGCGGGACTAGACGCAGATACGCAGTATTTT; CDR3: CASSAGLDADTQYF; J: TRBJ2-3; size: NA; D: TRBD2; V: TRBV5-1